A single sample gave rise to the 26 T cell receptor beta chains below, sequenced in a study of T-cell memory formation after mild COVID-19. TCRdb reprocessed the 5' RACE reads with MiXCR, giving one entry per CDR3 protein. The sample consists of 400,000 or so distinct CDR3 sequences, over 15% of them appearing once. The sample was PBMCs or a T cell subset sorted from them (not recorded which). These receptor sequences come from an adult woman who had mild COVID-19 (a few samples of this study predate the infection). Cell type and time point are not known.

A few counts support this clonotype. The chain is built from TRBV7-9 and TRBJ1-2, with no clear D. This CDR3 region has 13 residues. V lost 0 bases to trimming and J lost 8 bases, with 10 bases between them. CDR1 and CDR2 (germline): SEHNR, FQNEAQ (reference sequence). This chain's CDR3 is CASSLAGPEGYTF. CDR3 DNA sequence: TGTGCCAGCAGCTTAGCGGGCCCGGAGGGCTACACCTTC.

The table lists this clonotype with a few counts. The chain has TRBV30 and TRBJ2-1; possibly TRBD1 or TRBD2 for D (6 bases each). V was cut by 5 bases and J by 3 bases, with 14 bases left in between. The CDR3 runs 14 residues. Germline CDR1 GTSNPN, CDR2 SVGIG (reference sequence). CDR3 sequence: CAWRTGAGYNEQFF. The CDR3, as DNA: TGTGCCTGGCGGACGGGGGCCGGCTACAATGAGCAGTTCTTC.

This clonotype was detected a few times. This chain connects TRBV19 to TRBJ1-6; D gene unclear. The CDR3 sequence is 13 residues long. Per the germline V gene, CDR1 is LNHDA and CDR2 is SQIVND (reference sequence). Between the trimmed V and J ends, which lost 3 bases and 5 bases, there was a span of 5 bases. The CDR3 region is CASSMWDNSPLHF. CDR3 bases: TGTGCCAGTAGTATGTGGGATAATTCACCCCTCCACTTT.

The J gene is TRBJ2-7, the V gene TRBV20-1; 9 bases map to TRBD1. Trimming removed 5 bases from V and 2 bases from J; junction bases left unmatched: 7. Germline lookup yields CDR1 DFQATT and CDR2 SNEGSKA (reference sequence). The CDR3 loop spans 14 amino acids. The DNA for the CDR3 is TGCAGTGCTTCCGGGACAGGGAATACCTACGAGCAGTACTTC. It is translated as CSASGTGNTYEQYF.

This chain uses TRBV19 with TRBJ2-6, with D maybe TRBD1 (5 bases). CDR1 LNHDA and CDR2 SQIVND come from the germline V gene (reference sequence). The CDR3 contains 14 residues. V lost 7 bases and J lost 4, with 11 bases in between. In DNA, the CDR3 is TGTGCCAGTAACGACAGAGGAGGGGCCAACGTCCTGACTTTC. Its protein is CASNDRGGANVLTF.

This clonotype appeared a few times. The chain employs TRBV11-3 and TRBJ1-2; TRBD1 matches 8 bases. Looked up from germline, CDR1 is SGHNT and CDR2 is YENEEA. The CDR3 spans 17 residues. J lost 0 bases, V lost 4 bases, and 10 bases had no gene match. The CDR3 coding sequence is TGTGCCAGCAGCTCTCCGACCGACAGGGGAGCTAACTATGGCTACACCTTC. Translating it yields CASSSPTDRGANYGYTF.

V usage is TRBV25-1 and J usage is TRBJ2-7; D unresolved. The CDR3 is made up of 15 amino acids. Germline V gene data show CDR1 as MGHDK and CDR2 as SYGVNS. The V end lost 1 base, the J end lost 4 bases, and 14 bases lay between the germline ends. CDR3 protein: CASSESGRPEYEQYF. Here the CDR3 DNA reads TGTGCCAGCAGTGAATCGGGCAGGCCGGAATACGAGCAGTACTTC.

The rearrangement uses TRBV3-1 and TRBJ1-1, with D perhaps matching TRBD1 (5 bases). The V and J ends lost 0 bases and 3 bases respectively, with 8 bases between them. Germline CDR1 LGHDT, CDR2 YNNKEL (reference sequence). CDR3 length: 14 residues. The CDR3 reads CASSQEGVYTEAFF. CDR3 sequence (DNA): TGTGCCAGCAGCCAAGAGGGGGTTTACACTGAAGCTTTCTTT.

The chain couples TRBV20-1 to TRBJ1-5; TRBD1 might be the D (5 bases). Germline lookup yields CDR1 DFQATT and CDR2 SNEGSKA (reference sequence). The CDR3 is made up of 12 amino acids. Between the trimmed V and J ends, which lost 6 bases and 9 bases, there was a span of 15 bases. The CDR3 region is CSALGEGRPQHF. The CDR3, as DNA: TGCAGTGCCTTGGGGGAGGGACGGCCCCAGCATTTT.

The table lists this clonotype with a few counts. The chain uses TRBV7-9 and TRBJ2-5; D may correspond to TRBD1 or TRBD2 (5 bases each). Germline V gives CDR1 SEHNR, CDR2 FQNEAQ (reference sequence). This CDR3 spans 15 amino acids. The V gene lost 5 bases and the J gene lost 4 bases, with 17 bases spanning the gap. The DNA for the CDR3 is TGTGCCAGCAGCCCCTGGGCCGGGGCCCTAGAGACCCAGTACTTC. Translated: CASSPWAGALETQYF.

This clonotype was found a few times. The chain joins TRBV11-2 to TRBJ2-7, with D perhaps matching TRBD1 (7 bases). The CDR3 has 14 residues. V was clipped by 4 bases and J by 3 bases, with 13 bases between them. In germline, CDR1 is SGHAT, CDR2 FQNNGV. The CDR3 loop reads CASSSLRGDYEQYF. As DNA, the CDR3 is TGTGCCAGCAGCTCCCTCAGGGGGGACTACGAGCAGTACTTC.

Only a few counts were recorded for this clonotype. V usage is TRBV20-1 and J usage is TRBJ2-3; D not certain. This CDR3 is 14 amino acids long. Trimming removed 2 bases from V and 2 bases from J, with 11 bases in between. CDR1 DFQATT and CDR2 SNEGSKA come from the germline V gene (reference sequence). The CDR3 loop is CSARREWDTDTQYF. DNA of the CDR3: TGCAGTGCTAGACGTGAGTGGGACACAGATACGCAGTATTTT.

The chain joins TRBV5-1 to TRBJ2-5, with 10 bases aligning to TRBD1. Trimming took 3 bases from V and 0 from J; bases not matched to a gene: 5. This CDR3 contains 16 residues. From germline, CDR1 is SGHRS and CDR2 YFSETQ. DNA of the CDR3: TGCGCCAGCAGCTCCCGGGACAGGGGTTACCAAGAGACCCAGTACTTC. Amino acid sequence: CASSSRDRGYQETQYF.

This clonotype showed up many times. The CDR3 is CASSFRQGANYGYTF. CDR3 DNA: TGTGCCAGCAGCTTTCGACAGGGGGCTAACTATGGCTACACCTTC. The J gene is TRBJ1-2, the V gene TRBV7-2; 9 positions match TRBD1. V lost 3 bases, J lost 0 bases, and 2 bases stayed unmatched. From germline, CDR1 is SGHTA and CDR2 FQGNSA. This CDR3 comprises 15 residues.

The genes are TRBV11-1 and TRBJ2-5, with D uncertain. Germline V gene lookup returns CDR1 SGHAT and CDR2 FQDESV (reference sequence). CDR3 length equals 13 residues. V lost 8 bases and J 1 base, leaving 11 bases between the germline ends. The CDR3: CASSIGFQETQYF. Here the CDR3 DNA reads TGTGCCAGCTCCATAGGCTTCCAAGAGACCCAGTACTTC.

The V and J genes are TRBV4-1 and TRBJ2-5; weak D call: TRBD2 (7 bases). Between the trimmed V and J ends, which lost 0 bases and 5 bases, there was a span of 13 bases. This CDR3 is 15 amino acids long. The germline V gene encodes CDR1 MGHRA and CDR2 YSYEKL. The CDR3 sequence: CASSQDGGARETQYF. CDR3 nucleotide sequence: TGCGCCAGCAGCCAAGATGGGGGGGCGCGGGAGACCCAGTACTTC.

The rearrangement joins TRBV20-1 to TRBJ2-7; 10 bases match TRBD1. The CDR3 has 14 residues. Germline CDR1 reads DFQATT; CDR2 reads SNEGSKA (reference sequence). V dropped 2 bases and J dropped 4; count of bases not matched to a gene: 5. In DNA form, the CDR3 reads TGCAGTGCTAGAAGGACAGGGGGAAGATACGAGCAGTACTTC. It yields the protein CSARRTGGRYEQYF.

This clonotype appeared a few times. The genes are TRBV7-3 and TRBJ2-7, with D perhaps TRBD2 (5 bases). This CDR3 comprises 15 residues. The ends were cut back, 2 bases at V and 0 bases at J, with 11 bases in the middle. Germline V CDR1 and CDR2: SGHTA, FQGTGA. This CDR3 is CASSLDEGSSYEQYF. As DNA, the CDR3 is TGTGCCAGCAGCTTAGACGAGGGAAGCTCCTACGAGCAGTACTTC.

This clonotype appeared a few times. The chain uses TRBV5-5 and TRBJ1-6; D call uncertain. This CDR3 is built from 15 residues. CDR1 SGHKS and CDR2 YYEKEE come from the germline V gene (reference sequence). Trimming cost V 0 bases and J 8 bases, with 12 bases left between them. The DNA for the CDR3 is TGTGCCAGCAGCTTGGTTGGAACAGCGGATTCACCCCTCCACTTT. Amino acids: CASSLVGTADSPLHF.

The J gene is TRBJ2-7, the V gene TRBV24-1; the D gene is possibly TRBD1 (6 bases). CDR3 length: 15 amino acids. Germline V gene data show CDR1 as KGHDR and CDR2 as SFDVKD. With 5 bases removed from V and 0 bases from J, the gap between germline ends came to 13 bases. CDR3 in DNA: TGTGCCACCAGTGTAGGTTCACAGGGCTCCTACGAGCAGTACTTC. Amino acids: CATSVGSQGSYEQYF.

The V gene is TRBV12-3 or TRBV12-4, the J gene TRBJ2-2; no firm D call. Trimming removed 5 bases at V and 3 bases at J, with 7 bases between. The CDR3 is 13 residues long. CDR3 protein: CASSQAYTGELFF. CDR3 sequence (DNA): TGTGCCAGCAGTCAGGCCTACACCGGGGAGCTGTTTTTT.

Here the CDR3 reads CASSPGTVPTDTQYF. The CDR3, as DNA: TGCGCCAGCAGCCCCGGGACAGTTCCCACAGATACGCAGTATTTT. V and J are TRBV5-1 and TRBJ2-3, with TRBD1 identical over 7 bases. With V trimmed by 4 bases and J by 2 bases, 7 bases remained unmatched. The germline V gene encodes CDR1 SGHRS and CDR2 YFSETQ. The CDR3 is 15 amino acids.

This sequence joins TRBV6-6 and TRBJ1-1; D ambiguous. Between the trimmed V and J ends, which lost 8 bases and 4 bases, there was a span of 8 bases. The CDR3 is 11 amino acids. The germline gives CDR1 MNHNY, CDR2 SVGAGI (reference sequence). The CDR3 coding sequence is TGTGCCAGCGGGCGCAGCACTGAAGCTTTCTTT. It yields the protein CASGRSTEAFF.

This clonotype was counted only a few times. The chain uses TRBV5-6 and TRBJ1-2; D is undetermined. Per germline, CDR1 SGHDT and CDR2 YYEEEE. The V and J ends lost 4 bases and 6 bases respectively, with 13 bases between them. The CDR3 has 13 residues. CDR3 nucleotide sequence: TGTGCCAGCAGCATCGGGCCGGCGGATGGCTACACCTTC. Its translation: CASSIGPADGYTF.

This clonotype occurred a few times. CDR3 amino acids: CASSLGQITGELFF. The CDR3 nucleotides read TGTGCCAGCAGCTTAGGACAGATCACCGGGGAGCTGTTTTTT. The chain recombines TRBV7-3 with TRBJ2-2; D might be TRBD1 (6 bases). This CDR3 is 14 amino acids long. In germline, CDR1 is SGHTA, CDR2 FQGTGA. V was trimmed by 2 bases and J by 4 bases, leaving 8 bases between them. The whole variable domain, remainder taken from reference TRBV7-3 and TRBJ2-2, is GAGVSQTPSNKVTEKGKYVELRCDPISGHTALYWYRQSLGQGPEFLIYFQGTGAADDSGLPNDRFFAVRPEGSVSTLKIQRTERGDSAVYLCASSLGQITGELFFGEGSRLTVL.

The chain links TRBV12-3 or TRBV12-4 to TRBJ1-3; D possibly corresponds to TRBD1 (5 bases). This CDR3 region has 14 residues. Trimming removed 5 bases at V and 1 base at J, with 9 bases between. CDR3 sequence reads: CASSRGLSGNTIYF. Here the CDR3 DNA reads TGTGCCAGCAGTAGGGGCCTATCTGGAAACACCATATATTTT.